A selection of T cell receptor beta chains follows, all from one sample in a study of blood T cells in healthy people across ages. Each CDR3 protein gets one entry after TCRdb re-called the 5' RACE reads with MiXCR. Of 500,000 to 600,000 distinct CDR3 sequences listed, about 25% are singletons. Sequencing was performed on blood. The receptor set was obtained from a woman between 65 and 79 years old in good health. Both conserved end residues are part of each CDR3. D genes are given only for firm matches. Rows give clone size only sometimes, using once, few, many, or a class for an expanded clone.

J gene	D gene	V gene	clone size	CDR3 DNA	CDR3 protein
TRBJ2-7	TRBD1	TRBV5-1	-	TGCGCCAGCAGCTGGGACAGGACCTACGAGCAGTACTTC	CASSWDRTYEQYF
TRBJ1-3	-	TRBV15	-	TGTGCCACCAGCAGAGATCGGAGCTCTGGAAACACCATATATTTT	CATSRDRSSGNTIYF
TRBJ1-1	-	TRBV6-2/TRBV6-3	-	TGTGCCAGCACCACTCCGGTGCAACCCGCTTTCTTT	CASTTPVQPAFF
TRBJ1-6	-	TRBV10-3	-	TGTGCCATCAAGAGGGGCGAGTGGGAACCACCCCTCCACTTT	CAIKRGEWEPPLHF
TRBJ2-3	TRBD2	TRBV5-1	-	TGCGCCAGCAGCTTGGTACCGGGGGGGCCCACAGATACGCAGTATTTT	CASSLVPGGPTDTQYF
TRBJ2-6	TRBD1	TRBV5-1	-	TGCGCCAGCAGCCCTTCCACCGGGACAGTGGAATCTGGGGCCAACGTCCTGACTTTC	CASSPSTGTVESGANVLTF
TRBJ2-5	TRBD1	TRBV20-1	few	TGCAGTGCTAGAGATTACGGGACAGGGATAGAGACCCAGTACTTC	CSARDYGTGIETQYF
TRBJ2-3	-	TRBV12-3/TRBV12-4	-	TGTGCCAGCAGTTTAGGACAGACACGCACAGATACGCAGTATTTT	CASSLGQTRTDTQYF
TRBJ2-7	TRBD2	TRBV12-3/TRBV12-4	few	TGTGCCAGCAGTTTTCATAGCGGGGGTTACGGGCAGTACTTC	CASSFHSGGYGQYF
TRBJ1-1	-	TRBV3-1	-	TGTGCCAGCAGTCAAGTGGGGTCCGAAGCTTTCTTT	CASSQVGSEAFF
TRBJ2-5	-	TRBV3-1	-	TGTGCCAGCAGCCAAGCAAGGCCAGCGTACTCCCAAGAGACCCAGTACTTC	CASSQARPAYSQETQYF
TRBJ1-4	-	TRBV12-3/TRBV12-4	few	TGTGCCAGCAGCTCTGACAGGAGGGGCGGAGAAAAACTGTTTTTT	CASSSDRRGGEKLFF
TRBJ2-3	-	TRBV7-2	few	TGTGCCAGCAGCTTAATCAGAAGCACAGATACGCAGTATTTT	CASSLIRSTDTQYF
TRBJ2-5	-	TRBV20-1	few	TGCAGTGCTAGAAAAACAGGGACGTCGGAGACCCAGTACTTC	CSARKTGTSETQYF
TRBJ2-5	-	TRBV3-1	-	TGTGCCAGCAGCCAAGTATTGACGGCGGAGCAGTACTTC	CASSQVLTAEQYF
TRBJ1-1	-	TRBV5-5	-	TGTGCCAGCAGCGCAGCCGGGACCGGGGCCCGCGGCGGTGAAGCTTTCTTT	CASSAAGTGARGGEAFF
TRBJ2-7	TRBD2	TRBV6-2/TRBV6-3	-	TGTGCCAGCAGTCGGATGACTAGCGTTTCGGCCGAGCAGTACTTC	CASSRMTSVSAEQYF
TRBJ2-1	TRBD2	TRBV5-1	-	TGCGCCAGCAGCCTAGGTTCTAGCGGCCTATACAATGAGCAGTTCTTC	CASSLGSSGLYNEQFF
TRBJ1-2	TRBD1	TRBV7-2	few	TGTGCCAGCAGCTTAGGGACAGGGGGATTTGGCTACACCTTC	CASSLGTGGFGYTF
TRBJ2-5	-	TRBV20-1	many	TGCAGTGCTAGAGCCCAAGGGGGGGAGACCCAGTACTTC	CSARAQGGETQYF
TRBJ1-1	TRBD1	TRBV12-3/TRBV12-4	-	TGTGCCAGCAGTTTTGAGAGGGGGCCGAACACTGAAGCTTTCTTT	CASSFERGPNTEAFF
TRBJ2-5	-	TRBV21-1	-	TGTGCCAGCAGCACGACGGACAGGGTAAAAGAGACCCAGTACTTC	CASSTTDRVKETQYF
TRBJ2-5	-	TRBV5-1	-	TGCGCCAGCAGCTTGCAGGGTGGTGGCCAAGAGACCCAGTACTTC	CASSLQGGGQETQYF
TRBJ1-4	TRBD1	TRBV5-6	few	TGTGCCAGCAGCCCGGACAGGGTTAATGAAAAACTGTTTTTT	CASSPDRVNEKLFF
TRBJ1-5	-	TRBV20-1	-	TGCAGTGCTAGAGGGCGAGGGCGCAATCAGCCCCAGCATTTT	CSARGRGRNQPQHF
TRBJ1-4	-	TRBV5-1	few	TGCGCCAGCAGGACCTCACAGGGACCAAATGAAAAACTGTTTTTT	CASRTSQGPNEKLFF
TRBJ1-4	-	TRBV5-6	-	TGTGCCAGCACCTTGCGGGGACTAAACGTTGCAACTAATGAAAAACTGTTTTTT	CASTLRGLNVATNEKLFF
TRBJ1-4	-	TRBV4-1	-	TGCGCCAGCAGCTTCAGGGGACCTAATGAAAAACTGTTTTTT	CASSFRGPNEKLFF
TRBJ2-1	-	TRBV12-3/TRBV12-4	-	TGTGCCAGCAGTTTAGAGGGTGGGGGGGGCCCTCGGGATGAGCAGTTCTTC	CASSLEGGGGPRDEQFF
TRBJ2-7	-	TRBV6-5	few	TGTGCCAGCAGTTACAATGCCCACGGGGCATACGAGCAGTACTTC	CASSYNAHGAYEQYF
TRBJ1-2	TRBD1	TRBV6-2/TRBV6-3	few	TGTGCCAGCAACAAACAGGGGATATATGGCTACACCTTC	CASNKQGIYGYTF
TRBJ1-2	-	TRBV7-2	-	TGTGCCAGCAGCTTAGCGCGGCGGGATGGCTACACCTTC	CASSLARRDGYTF
TRBJ2-1	-	TRBV7-2	few	TGTGCCAGCAGCTTAGGCTTTCCTAGTCGCCACAATGAGCAGTTCTTC	CASSLGFPSRHNEQFF
TRBJ1-2	-	TRBV12-3/TRBV12-4	-	TGTGCCAGCAGTCTAGCGCAGGTGACAGATGGCTACACCTTC	CASSLAQVTDGYTF
TRBJ1-2	-	TRBV5-8	-	TGTGCCAGCAGCATCCAGGCCAGGCAGGGCTACACCTTC	CASSIQARQGYTF
TRBJ2-5	TRBD1	TRBV7-9	once	TGTGCCAGCAGCCTAAACGGGACAGGGGGATCAAAGACCCAGTACTTC	CASSLNGTGGSKTQYF
TRBJ2-5	-	TRBV29-1	few	TGCAGCGTTGGTCTCAACCGACAAGAGACCCAGTACTTC	CSVGLNRQETQYF
TRBJ2-5	TRBD2	TRBV4-3	-	TGCGCCAGCAGCCATAGGGCGGGGGTATCAGAAGAGACCCAGTACTTC	CASSHRAGVSEETQYF
TRBJ2-6	-	TRBV9	-	TGTGCCAGCAGCGCTACAGGGAATGGGGCCAACGTCCTGACTTTC	CASSATGNGANVLTF
TRBJ2-1	-	TRBV12-3/TRBV12-4	few	TGTGCCAGCAGAAGGAGCCGGGGGCGCTACAATGAGCAGTTCTTC	CASRRSRGRYNEQFF